This TCR beta chain was recorded in a study of blood T cell repertoires in COVID-19. The wider study: Samples came from the United States, Italy and Spain, spanning acute and convalescent COVID-19. Sources were T cells, B-cell-depleted T cells, or PBMCs; the material itself was cDNA or gDNA.

Source study methods: Reference gene primer amplification gave nucleated cell count estimates. Generated by immunoSEQ multiplex PCR, the TCRdb table keeps only in-frame clones and is missing some. That table supplies the V and J calls and clone size; D and trimming were determined from the DNA. In the table there are 300,000 to 350,000 clones, over 75% of which are singletons. Recovery meant two consecutive negative NP/OP PCR tests, professional clearance, or resolved symptoms. V dropped 5 bases and J dropped 2; count of bases not matched to a gene: 10. CDR1 and CDR2 from the germline V gene are SSHAT and FNYEAQ (reference sequence). The CDR3 loop spans 17 amino acids.

The chain carries TRBV7-7 and TRBJ2-5; 11 bases are a match to TRBD1. The sequenced sample was PBMCs or T cells enriched from blood (not recorded which). The clonotype comes from a woman in her 30s who had recovered from COVID-19. The CDR3 nucleotides are TGTGCCAGCAGCCGTTTACGCCGGGACAGGGGGCAAGAGACCCAGTACTTC. This sequence encodes CASSRLRRDRGQETQYF.